This TCR beta chain is from a study of cytomegalovirus exposure and HLA in healthy donors. Findings and limits, study-wide: In vitro checks showed that three CMV-associated chains really do target CMV antigens. Earlier analysis found most TCR beta V segments productive about 90% or about 30% of the time.

Though probably carrying unrecorded immune exposures, donors were nominally healthy at sampling. This CDR3 has 15 amino acids. CDR1 is LNHDA, CDR2 SQIVND, per germline (reference sequence). Deletions cut 7 bases from V and 1 base from J, with 16 bases between. The PCR made use of 60 Vbeta and 13 Jbeta primers. Libraries were prepared by immunoSEQ multiplex PCR; TCRdb keeps only in-frame clonotypes and omits some of them. The sample records about 270,000 clones, roughly two thirds being singletons. As regards this clone: Its antigen remains unidentified.

The sample comprised PBMCs. The sequence was collected from a female donor in good health and CMV-seronegative. The chain couples TRBV19 to TRBJ2-5, with a tentative D call TRBD2 (6 bases). The CDR3 here is CASKGGSGTQETQYF. The CDR3 DNA sequence: TGTGCCAGTAAGGGAGGATCGGGCACCCAAGAGACCCAGTACTTC.